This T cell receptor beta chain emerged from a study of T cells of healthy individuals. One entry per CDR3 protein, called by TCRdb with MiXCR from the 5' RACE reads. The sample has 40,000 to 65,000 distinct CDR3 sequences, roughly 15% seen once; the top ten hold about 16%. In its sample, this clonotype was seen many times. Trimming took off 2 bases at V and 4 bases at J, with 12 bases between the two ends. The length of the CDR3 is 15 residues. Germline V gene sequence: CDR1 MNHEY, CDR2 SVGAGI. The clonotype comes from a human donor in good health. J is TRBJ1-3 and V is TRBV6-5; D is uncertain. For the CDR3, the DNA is TGTGCCAGCAGTTACGCCATTTCGCCGGGAAACACCATATATTTT. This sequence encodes CASSYAISPGNTIYF.